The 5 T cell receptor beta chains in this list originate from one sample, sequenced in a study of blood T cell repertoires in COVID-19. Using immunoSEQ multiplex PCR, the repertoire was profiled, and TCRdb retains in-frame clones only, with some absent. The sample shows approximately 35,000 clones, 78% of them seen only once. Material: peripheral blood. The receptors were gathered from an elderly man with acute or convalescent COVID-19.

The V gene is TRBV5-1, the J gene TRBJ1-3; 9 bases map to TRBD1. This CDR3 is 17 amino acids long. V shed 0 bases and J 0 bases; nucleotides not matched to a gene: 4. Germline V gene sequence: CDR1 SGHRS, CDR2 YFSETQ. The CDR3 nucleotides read TGCGCCAGCAGCTTGGGGGGGACAGGGCCCTCTGGAAACACCATATATTTT. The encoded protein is CASSLGGTGPSGNTIYF.

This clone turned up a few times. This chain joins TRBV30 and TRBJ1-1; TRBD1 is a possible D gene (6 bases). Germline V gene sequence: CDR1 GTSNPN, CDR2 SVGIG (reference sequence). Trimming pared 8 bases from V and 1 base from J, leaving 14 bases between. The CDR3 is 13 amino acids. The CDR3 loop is CAQNRAENTEAFF. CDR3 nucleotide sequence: TGTGCCCAGAACAGGGCAGAGAACACTGAAGCTTTCTTT.

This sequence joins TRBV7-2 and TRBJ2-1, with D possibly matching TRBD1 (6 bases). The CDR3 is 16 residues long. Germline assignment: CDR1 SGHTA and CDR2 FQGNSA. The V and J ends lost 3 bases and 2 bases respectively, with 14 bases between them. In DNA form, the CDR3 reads TGTGCCAGCAGCTTCCGCCCGGGACACGCCTACAATGAGCAGTTCTTC. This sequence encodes CASSFRPGHAYNEQFF.

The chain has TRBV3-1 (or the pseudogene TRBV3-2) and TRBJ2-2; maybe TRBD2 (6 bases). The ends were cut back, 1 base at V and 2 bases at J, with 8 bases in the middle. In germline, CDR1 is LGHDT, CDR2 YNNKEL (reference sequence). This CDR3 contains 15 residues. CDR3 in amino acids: CASSQVRGNTGELFF. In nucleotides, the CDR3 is TGTGCCAGCAGCCAAGTGCGGGGTAACACCGGGGAGCTGTTTTTT.

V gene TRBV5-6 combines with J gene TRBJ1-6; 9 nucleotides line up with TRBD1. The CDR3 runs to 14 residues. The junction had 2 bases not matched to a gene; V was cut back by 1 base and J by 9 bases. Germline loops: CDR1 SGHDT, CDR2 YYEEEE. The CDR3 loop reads CASSLPTGGSPLHF. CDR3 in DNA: TGTGCCAGCAGCTTGCCGACAGGGGGTTCACCCCTCCACTTT.